One T cell receptor beta chain is described in this entry. Its specific antigen is unknown. Per-base quality was not reported, and no clone a single base away is much larger than it. The time point label corresponds to: at surgical resection after neoadjuvant nivolumab +/- ipilimumab. Samples came from the phase 2 randomized NEOSTAR trial, which tested neoadjuvant nivolumab or nivolumab plus ipilimumab followed by surgery in operable NSCLC. Including cysteine and phenylalanine, the CDR3 has 15 amino acids. This entry keeps only the CDR3 DNA: 45 bases, framed from base 1. Germline trimming: 4 bases from V, 6 bases from J; junction bases outside gene matches: 7. CDR1 and CDR2 were assigned from the germline V gene as MNHNS and SASEGT. These data originate in a study of neoadjuvant nivolumab and ipilimumab in lung cancer (TCRdb year 2020). As for the study more broadly: In the NEOSTAR trial, nivolumab was administered intravenously at 3 mg/kg on days 1, 15 and 29, and the combination arm also received ipilimumab 1 mg/kg on day 1 only. For each study arm, the primary endpoint of the trial was the rate of major pathologic response (MPR) in the intention-to-treat population. In the trial, 44 patients with operable NSCLC were treated, of whom 23 were randomized to nivolumab monotherapy and some 20 to nivolumab plus ipilimumab. TCR repertoires were compared between pretherapy (baseline) peripheral blood and tumors resected at surgery after neoadjuvant immune checkpoint blockade. Matched pretherapy and resected tumor pairs were analyzed for seven patients, of whom four received nivolumab and three received nivolumab plus ipilimumab. The paper's findings and limits, for the study overall: A small number of samples underwent TCR sequencing. No significant correlation was found between TCR clonality and pathologic tumor regression, and only a single major-pathologic-response sample was available for the analysis of TCR clonality versus pathologic tumor regression. TCR richness and clonality were greater in resected tumors than in tumor-adjacent uninvolved lung, and increases were seen in more dual-therapy-treated tumors. TCR richness in pretherapy blood showed a positive correlation with richness in tumors resected after neoadjuvant therapy (Spearman R ≈ 0.8). From pretherapy to surgery, tumor T-cell richness and clonality went up in three of three dual-therapy tumors, versus only two of four nivolumab-treated tumors.

Receptor libraries were prepared by the immunoSEQ multiplex PCR assay. In the paper's pipeline: Repertoires were summarized by richness and clonality, and significantly expanded and contracted clones were identified between pre- and post-therapy samples. Here the immuneACCESS table is served through TCRdb, limited to in-frame sequences with V and J called. Missing clones are a known gap in these copies; in checked studies unresolved V genes cover under half, and the rest lacks a known reason. D and trimming were read from the DNA, whereas the V and J calls and clone size are those reported in that table. The table for this sample lists 25,000 to 30,000 clones; more than 80% of them were counted only once. The top ten clones comprise over 4.5% of the sample.

The chain was built from TRBV6-1 and TRBJ2-5, with 11 junctional bases fitting TRBD1. This clonotype originated in an adult with non-small cell lung cancer. The specimen was tumor tissue, collected after neoadjuvant nivolumab, alone or with ipilimumab, at or shortly before surgery. The base sequence is TGTGCCAGCAGTGGGTGGACAGGGGGCGTGAAGACCCAGTACTTC. This encodes CASSGWTGGVKTQYF.